There are many counts of the clone carrying this TCR beta chain. Using its own MiXCR run on the RACE reads, TCRdb lists one record per CDR3 protein. The sample carries 65,000 to 70,000 distinct CDR3 sequences, 11% recorded once. The CDR3 totals 16 residues. The germline CDR1 and CDR2 sequences are SGHRS and YFSETQ. V dropped 3 bases and J dropped 0; count of bases not matched to a gene: 6. Time point of the sample: pre-sensitization, week 0. Regarding treatment: therapeutic diphenylcyclopropenone sensitization with weekly scalp DPC. The record originates from a study of human T cells and chemical hapten exposure.

The starting material was whole blood, obtained in connection with sensitization to the hapten diphenylcyclopropenone (DPC). This sequence was found in a woman aged 50 to 65 with alopecia areata. Some clones in this sample may be carry-over from other donors' samples. The chain is built from TRBV5-1 and TRBJ2-3; TRBD1 aligns across 8 bases. The CDR3, as DNA: TGCGCCAGCAGCTGGGGAGACAGGGGAAGCACAGATACGCAGTATTTT. Translation gives CASSWGDRGSTDTQYF. The full variable domain, with the rest looked up from reference TRBV5-1 and TRBJ2-3, is KAGVTQTPRYLIKTRGQQVTLSCSPISGHRSVSWYQQTPGQGLQFLFEYFSETQRNKGNFPGRFSGRQFSNSRSEMNVSTLELGDSALYLCASSWGDRGSTDTQYFGPGTRLTVL.